The T cell receptor beta chain under discussion was sequenced for a study of blood T cell repertoires in COVID-19 (dated by TCRdb to 2018 to 2021). In the study overall: Samples from collaborators originated in the United States, Italy and Spain and spanned both the acute and convalescent phases of COVID-19. The prospective study material was composed of cDNA or gDNA derived from T cells, B-cell-depleted T cells, or PBMCs. Deeply sampled blood TCRbeta repertoires from subjects exposed to, actively infected with, or recovered from COVID-19 were included in the dataset. A freely available public database, intended as a resource for researchers studying the immune response to SARS-CoV-2, is where the repertoires were released. The samples were drawn from the first 160 participants of the ongoing ImmuneRACE study and from some 1,300 subjects provided by 6 global collaborators. Nearly every sample came with metadata listing a de-identified subject ID, COVID-19 status, age in years and sex. HLA class I and class II types, where available, came from metadata supplied by the sample provider rather than from assay-based typing.

The CDR3 runs 17 amino acids, cysteine and phenylalanine included. The retained sequence is limited to the CDR3, 51 bases, with the frame set at the first base. CDR1 and CDR2, per the germline V gene, are ENHRY and SYGVKD. V gives up 5 bases and J gives up 3 bases, and the segment between their germline ends measures 21 bases. Whole blood was collected in K2EDTA tubes by collaborating institutions according to the institutions' own protocols. For TCRbeta analysis, collaborators shipped samples as frozen whole blood, isolated PBMCs, or DNA extracted from either of those sample types. A remark on this clone: The antigen it recognizes is unknown. No qualities accompany the bases; no much larger clone lies one base away.

Study-wide conclusions, independent of this receptor: How much clinical and demographic metadata was included differed by source and by participant, and the metadata was provided uncurated.

The immunoSEQ Assay, a bias-controlled multiplex PCR, was used to amplify TCRbeta CDR3 regions from genomic DNA. The original pipeline was this. Nucleated cell counts per sample were estimated from amplification of reference gene primers within the assay. To quantify the absolute abundance of each unique TCRbeta CDR3 rearrangement, sequence reads were collapsed and filtered. Productive Simpson clonality was computed per sample as the square root of Simpson's diversity index over productive rearrangements. TCRdb carries this immuneACCESS record with in-frame sequences only. Its versions omit some clonotypes, under half of them owing to an unresolved V gene in the studies checked, with the rest unexplained. The V and J calls and clone size were taken over from that table, and D and trimming were inferred from the DNA. Counted in this sample were some 200,000 clones; around four fifths of them appeared once. The top ten hold around 6.3% of the sample.

Sequenced: peripheral blood. This receptor was taken from a woman in her thirties or forties with acute or convalescent COVID-19. The chain joins TRBV10-3 to TRBJ2-3, with the D gene too uncertain to name. The nucleotide sequence reads as follows: TGTGCCATCAGTTCCAATCCCAATAACCGCGGTACAGATACGCAGTATTTT. Its amino acids are CAISSNPNNRGTDTQYF.